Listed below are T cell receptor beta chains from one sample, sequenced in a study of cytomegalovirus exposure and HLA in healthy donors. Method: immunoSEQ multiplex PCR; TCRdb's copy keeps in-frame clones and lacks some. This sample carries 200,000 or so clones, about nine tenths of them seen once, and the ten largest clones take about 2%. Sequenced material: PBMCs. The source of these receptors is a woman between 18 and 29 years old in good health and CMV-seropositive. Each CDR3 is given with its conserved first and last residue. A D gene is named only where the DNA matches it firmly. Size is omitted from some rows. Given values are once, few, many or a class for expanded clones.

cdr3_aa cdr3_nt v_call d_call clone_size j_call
CASSSVGGNYEKLFF TGTGCCAGCAGTTCAGTGGGGGGGAATTATGAAAAACTGTTTTTT TRBV27 . . TRBJ1-4
CASSTSSLPYNEQFF TGCGCCAGCAGCACCTCTAGCCTCCCCTACAATGAGCAGTTCTTC TRBV5-1 . . TRBJ2-1
CASSSRFTGWDEQYF TGTGCCAGCAGTTCCCGGTTTACGGGATGGGACGAGCAGTACTTC TRBV28 . few TRBJ2-7
CASSLNPGTSTDTQYF TGTGCCAGCAGCTTAAACCCCGGGACTAGCACAGATACGCAGTATTTT TRBV11-2 . . TRBJ2-3
CASSFTPSRTDTQYF TGTGCCAGCAGCTTTACTCCGTCCCGCACAGATACGCAGTATTTT TRBV11-2 . . TRBJ2-3
CASSGTAAMGFVQYF TGCGCCAGCAGCGGGACAGCCGCCATGGGTTTCGTTCAGTACTTC TRBV5-1 TRBD1 . TRBJ2-4
CASSFDRGGSYEQYF TGTGCCAGCAGCTTCGACAGGGGGGGCTCCTACGAGCAGTACTTC TRBV5-4 TRBD1 . TRBJ2-7
CASRASGSGDTQYF TGCGCCAGCAGAGCTAGCGGGAGCGGAGATACGCAGTATTTT TRBV10-2 TRBD2 . TRBJ2-3
CASKQGPTYEQYF TGTGCCAGCAAACAGGGCCCTACCTACGAGCAGTACTTC TRBV5-4 . . TRBJ2-7
CASSLAGGLAGFKYF TGTGCCAGCAGCTTAGCGGGGGGACTAGCGGGATTCAAGTACTTC TRBV7-8 TRBD2 . TRBJ2-7
CASSLERDREAFF TGTGCCAGCAGCTTGGAAAGGGACAGGGAAGCTTTCTTT TRBV5-4 TRBD1 . TRBJ1-1
CASSASGGNEKLFF TGTGCCAGCAGCGCCTCGGGGGGGAACGAAAAACTGTTTTTT TRBV9 . . TRBJ1-4
CSVEEREGNEQFF TGCAGCGTTGAAGAAAGGGAGGGGAATGAGCAGTTCTTC TRBV29-1 TRBD2 . TRBJ2-1
CATSREGYEQYF TGTGCCACCAGCAGGGAGGGTTATGAGCAGTACTTC TRBV15 . . TRBJ2-7
CASSPNPSRSYSYEQYF TGTGCCAGCAGTCCCAATCCTAGTCGCTCTTACTCCTACGAGCAGTACTTC TRBV28 . . TRBJ2-7
CASSLVGTGGTYGYTF TGTGCCAGCAGCTTAGTAGGGACAGGGGGCACTTATGGCTACACCTTC TRBV7-2 TRBD1 . TRBJ1-2
CASSLYPGTSGTYSTDTQYF TGTGCCAGCAGTCTCTACCCCGGGACTAGCGGGACTTATAGCACAGATACGCAGTATTTT TRBV28 TRBD2 . TRBJ2-3
CASTPEAAATEAFF TGTGCCAGCACCCCTGAGGCCGCGGCCACTGAAGCTTTCTTT TRBV28 . . TRBJ1-1
CASSLLVGGAADTQYF TGTGCCAGCAGTCTTCTGGTTGGTGGGGCCGCGGATACGCAGTATTTT TRBV28 . once TRBJ2-3
CASSRATYPAPGDAYEQYF TGTGCCAGCAGCCGCGCGACGTACCCTGCCCCAGGGGACGCCTACGAGCAGTACTTC TRBV7-9 . . TRBJ2-7
CASSMILSTYEQYF TGTGCCAGTAGTATGATCCTTAGCACCTACGAGCAGTACTTC TRBV19 . . TRBJ2-7
CASSYAGGNTEAFF TGTGCCAGCAGTTACGCGGGGGGGAACACTGAAGCTTTCTTT TRBV6-5 . . TRBJ1-1
CASSLSISAGELFF TGTGCCAGCAGTTTAAGCATCTCGGCCGGGGAGCTGTTTTTT TRBV27 . . TRBJ2-2
CASSLGLGTYNEQFF TGTGCCAGCAGCTTAGGACTAGGGACCTACAATGAGCAGTTCTTC TRBV7-9 . . TRBJ2-1
CASSLGHRGLGTEAFF TGTGCCAGCAGCTTAGGGCACAGGGGGCTGGGCACTGAAGCTTTCTTT TRBV13 TRBD1 . TRBJ1-1
CASSEIGQGARGYTF TGTGCCAGCAGTGAAATAGGTCAGGGGGCGCGAGGCTACACCTTC TRBV2 TRBD1 few TRBJ1-2
CASNPRQGRAFF TGTGCCAGCAATCCGAGACAGGGTCGGGCTTTCTTT TRBV6-1 TRBD1 . TRBJ1-1
CASSPGTGGNINPDTQYF TGTGCCAGCAGCCCCGGGACAGGGGGGAACATCAACCCAGATACGCAGTATTTT TRBV5-6 TRBD1 . TRBJ2-3
CASSPRSPGQGMREETQYF TGTGCCAGTAGTCCCCGCTCGCCGGGACAGGGGATGAGGGAAGAGACCCAGTACTTC TRBV19 TRBD1 . TRBJ2-5
CASSLGDRSEQYF TGTGCCAGCAGTTTAGGGGACAGGTCCGAGCAGTACTTC TRBV27 TRBD1 . TRBJ2-7
CASSGQGRRVSGELFF TGCGCCAGCAGCGGACAGGGAAGGAGAGTTTCCGGGGAGCTGTTTTTT TRBV4-1 TRBD1 . TRBJ2-2
CASSRPGQGYEQYF TGCGCCAGCAGCCGGCCGGGACAGGGCTACGAGCAGTACTTC TRBV5-1 TRBD1 . TRBJ2-7
CSAPGEGSYEQYF TGCAGCGCCCCAGGGGAAGGGTCCTACGAGCAGTACTTC TRBV29-1 . . TRBJ2-7
CASSSTGGSGYTF TGTGCCAGCAGTTCGACAGGGGGCTCTGGCTACACCTTC TRBV6-5 TRBD1 few TRBJ1-2
CASSYSTPGLTEAFF TGTGCCAGCAGTTACTCGACTCCAGGGCTGACTGAAGCTTTCTTT TRBV6-5 . . TRBJ1-1
CATKDLAGPTDTQYF TGTGCCACTAAGGATCTAGCGGGGCCCACAGATACGCAGTATTTT TRBV10-3 TRBD2 . TRBJ2-3
CACPGPSQQFF TGTGCCTGTCCTGGGCCCTCCCAGCAGTTCTTC TRBV30 . once TRBJ2-1
CASSFPGNTEAFF TGTGCCAGCAGTTTCCCAGGAAACACTGAAGCTTTCTTT TRBV27 . . TRBJ1-1
CASSGGRMSGNTIYF TGTGCCAGCAGTGGGGGGAGGATGTCCGGAAACACCATATATTTT TRBV2 . . TRBJ1-3
CASSLREPGQPQHF TGTGCCAGCAGCTTAAGGGAGCCGGGTCAGCCCCAGCATTTT TRBV7-2 . . TRBJ1-5
CASSPAGAPLGNTIYF TGCGCCAGCAGCCCCGCAGGGGCCCCACTCGGAAACACCATATATTTT TRBV4-1 . . TRBJ1-3
CASSLGQDNTGELFF TGTGCCAGCAGTTTAGGACAGGATAATACCGGGGAGCTGTTTTTT TRBV28 TRBD1 . TRBJ2-2
CASSQAVLGQASEQYF TGTGCCAGCAGCCAAGCCGTGCTCGGACAGGCTTCCGAGCAGTACTTC TRBV16 TRBD1 . TRBJ2-7
CASSLSLSGGVDGYTF TGTGCCAGCAGTTTATCCCTCTCGGGGGGAGTGGATGGCTACACCTTC TRBV27 . . TRBJ1-2
CASSSLSGGLADTQYF TGTGCCAGCAGTTCCCTCAGCGGAGGGCTGGCAGATACGCAGTATTTT TRBV19 . . TRBJ2-3
CASSQGAGADTQYF TGTGCCAGCAGCCAGGGGGCAGGTGCAGATACGCAGTATTTT TRBV6-5 TRBD1 . TRBJ2-3